These 3 T cell receptor beta chains came from one sample sequenced in a study of blood T cell repertoires in COVID-19. The method was immunoSEQ multiplex PCR; TCRdb's version includes in-frame clones alone and lacks a portion of them. This sample has 250,000 to 300,000 clones, with around 78% found just once. The sample consisted of peripheral blood. The receptors originated from a man aged 55-75 years who had recovered from COVID-19.

V usage is TRBV2 and J usage is TRBJ2-7; 8 bases line up with TRBD1. The CDR3 consists of 14 residues. V lost 8 bases, J lost 2 bases, and 8 bases stayed unmatched. Germline lookup yields CDR1 SNHLY and CDR2 FYNNEI. The CDR3 here is CASLRQGTTYEQYF. The DNA of the CDR3 is TGTGCCAGCCTTCGACAGGGGACAACCTACGAGCAGTACTTC.

The sample holds a few counts of this clone. The chain employs TRBV2 and TRBJ1-4, with 8 positions matching TRBD1. Germline loops: CDR1 SNHLY, CDR2 FYNNEI. The V gene end was trimmed by 5 bases and the J gene end by 4 bases; junction bases not matched to a gene: 3. The CDR3 contains 14 residues. CDR3 DNA sequence: TGTGCCAGCAGTTTACAGGGGGGTAATGAAAAACTGTTTTTT. Translated: CASSLQGGNEKLFF.

V and J are TRBV20-1 and TRBJ2-7; D is ambiguous. Looked up from germline, CDR1 is DFQATT and CDR2 is SNEGSKA (reference sequence). V was cut by 3 bases and J by 1 base, with 10 bases left in between. The CDR3 is 13 amino acids. The CDR3, as DNA: TGCAGTGCTAGTTTAGTGATTTCCTACGAGCAGTACTTC. This encodes CSASLVISYEQYF.